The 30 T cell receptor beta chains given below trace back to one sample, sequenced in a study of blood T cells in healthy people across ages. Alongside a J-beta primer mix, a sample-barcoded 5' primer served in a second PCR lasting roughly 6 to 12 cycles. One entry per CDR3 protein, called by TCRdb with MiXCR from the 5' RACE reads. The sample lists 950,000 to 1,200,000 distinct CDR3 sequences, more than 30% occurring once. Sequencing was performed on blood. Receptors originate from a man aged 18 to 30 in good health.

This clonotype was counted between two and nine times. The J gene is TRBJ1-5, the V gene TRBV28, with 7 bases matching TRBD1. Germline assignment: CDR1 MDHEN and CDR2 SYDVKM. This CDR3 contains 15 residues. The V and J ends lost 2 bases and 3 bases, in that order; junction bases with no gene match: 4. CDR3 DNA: TGTGCCAGCAGTTTAGCAGGGGGAATCAATCAGCCCCAGCATTTT. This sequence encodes CASSLAGGINQPQHF.

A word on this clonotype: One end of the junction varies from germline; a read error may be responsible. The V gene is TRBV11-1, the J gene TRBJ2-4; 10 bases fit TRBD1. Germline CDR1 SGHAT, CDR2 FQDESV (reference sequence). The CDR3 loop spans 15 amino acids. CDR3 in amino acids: CTSSLAPGQGRDQYF. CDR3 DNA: TGTACCAGCAGCTTAGCTCCGGGACAGGGGAGAGACCAGTACTTC.

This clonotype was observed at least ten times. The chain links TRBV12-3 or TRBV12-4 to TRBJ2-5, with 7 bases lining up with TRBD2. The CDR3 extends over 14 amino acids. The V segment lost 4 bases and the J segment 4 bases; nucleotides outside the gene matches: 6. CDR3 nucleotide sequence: TGTGCCAGCAGTTCGGTGTCGGGAGGAGAGACCCAGTACTTC. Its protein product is CASSSVSGGETQYF.

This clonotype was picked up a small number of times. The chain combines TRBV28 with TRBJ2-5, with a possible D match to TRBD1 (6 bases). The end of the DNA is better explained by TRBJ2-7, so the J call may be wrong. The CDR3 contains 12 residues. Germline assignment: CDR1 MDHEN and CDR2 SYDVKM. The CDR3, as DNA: TGTGCCAGCAGTTTATCGACAGGCGAGCAGTACTTC. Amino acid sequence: CASSLSTGEQYF.

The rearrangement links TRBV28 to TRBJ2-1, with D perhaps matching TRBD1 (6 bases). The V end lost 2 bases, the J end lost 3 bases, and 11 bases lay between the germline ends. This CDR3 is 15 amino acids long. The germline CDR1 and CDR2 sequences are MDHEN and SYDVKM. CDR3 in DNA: TGTGCCAGCAGTTTAAGGGACACATTCTACAATGAGCAGTTCTTC. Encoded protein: CASSLRDTFYNEQFF.

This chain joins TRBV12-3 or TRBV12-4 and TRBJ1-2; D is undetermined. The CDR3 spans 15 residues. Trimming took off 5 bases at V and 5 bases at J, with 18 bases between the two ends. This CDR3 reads CASSLESFPGYGYTF. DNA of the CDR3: TGTGCCAGCAGTCTCGAAAGTTTCCCTGGGTATGGCTACACCTTC.

The DNA for the CDR3 is TGTGCCAGTAGCGGCAGGGGTGGGGGAGCCAAAAACATTCAGTACTTC. It yields the protein CASSGRGGGAKNIQYF. The chain uses TRBV7-2 and TRBJ2-4; D possibly matches TRBD1 or TRBD2 (6 bases each). CDR1 and CDR2 from the germline V gene are SGHTA and FQGNSA. Trimming stripped 9 bases from V and 0 bases from J, with 18 bases between. This CDR3 is built from 16 residues. Complete variable domain (other parts from reference TRBV7-2 and TRBJ2-4): GAGVSQSPSNKVTEKGKDVELRCDPISGHTALYWYRQSLGQGLEFLIYFQGNSAPDKSGLPSDRFSAERTGGSVSTLTIQRTQQEDSAVYLCASSGRGGGAKNIQYFGAGTRLSVL.

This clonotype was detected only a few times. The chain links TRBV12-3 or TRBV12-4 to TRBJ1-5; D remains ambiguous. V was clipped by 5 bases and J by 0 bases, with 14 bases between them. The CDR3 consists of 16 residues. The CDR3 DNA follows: TGTGCCAGCAGTCTCGATGTTGGGCCTAGCAATCAGCCCCAGCATTTT. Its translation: CASSLDVGPSNQPQHF.

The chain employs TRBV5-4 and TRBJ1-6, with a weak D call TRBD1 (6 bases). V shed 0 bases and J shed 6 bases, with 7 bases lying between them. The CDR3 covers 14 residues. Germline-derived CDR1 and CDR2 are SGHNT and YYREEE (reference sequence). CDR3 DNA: TGTGCCAGCAGCTTGGCAGGGGTTAATTCACCCCTCCACTTT. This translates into CASSLAGVNSPLHF.

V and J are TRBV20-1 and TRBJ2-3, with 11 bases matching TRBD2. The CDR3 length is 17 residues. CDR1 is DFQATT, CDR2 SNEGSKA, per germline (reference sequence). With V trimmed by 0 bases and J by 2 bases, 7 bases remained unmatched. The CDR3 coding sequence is TGCAGTGCTAGAGAGGCTAGCGGGGGGACTTACACAGATACGCAGTATTTT. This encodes CSAREASGGTYTDTQYF.

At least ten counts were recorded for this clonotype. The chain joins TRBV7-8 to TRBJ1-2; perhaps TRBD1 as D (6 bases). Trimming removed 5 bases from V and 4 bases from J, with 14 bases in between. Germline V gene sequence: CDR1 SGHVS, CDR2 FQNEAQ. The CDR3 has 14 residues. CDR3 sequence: CASSPRGQSYGYTF. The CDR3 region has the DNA TGTGCCAGCAGCCCCCGAGGACAGAGCTATGGCTACACCTTC.

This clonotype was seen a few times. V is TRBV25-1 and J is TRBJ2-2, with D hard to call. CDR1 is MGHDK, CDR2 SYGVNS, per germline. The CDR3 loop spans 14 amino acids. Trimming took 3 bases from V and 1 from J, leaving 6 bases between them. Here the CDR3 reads CASSDPRNTGELFF. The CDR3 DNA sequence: TGTGCCAGCAGTGATCCTAGGAACACCGGGGAGCTGTTTTTT.

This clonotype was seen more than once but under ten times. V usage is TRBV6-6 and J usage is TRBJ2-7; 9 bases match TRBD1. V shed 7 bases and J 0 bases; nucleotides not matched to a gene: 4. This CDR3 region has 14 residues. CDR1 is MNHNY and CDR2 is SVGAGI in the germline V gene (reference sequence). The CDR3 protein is CASKGQGNSYEQYF. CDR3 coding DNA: TGTGCCAGCAAAGGACAGGGGAACTCCTACGAGCAGTACTTC.

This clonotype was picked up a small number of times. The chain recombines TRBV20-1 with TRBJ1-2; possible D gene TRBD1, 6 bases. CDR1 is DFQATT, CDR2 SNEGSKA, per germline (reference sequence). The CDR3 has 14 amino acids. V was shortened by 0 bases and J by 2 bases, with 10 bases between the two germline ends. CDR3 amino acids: CSARDEGGNYGYTF. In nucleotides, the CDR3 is TGCAGTGCTAGAGATGAGGGGGGGAACTATGGCTACACCTTC.

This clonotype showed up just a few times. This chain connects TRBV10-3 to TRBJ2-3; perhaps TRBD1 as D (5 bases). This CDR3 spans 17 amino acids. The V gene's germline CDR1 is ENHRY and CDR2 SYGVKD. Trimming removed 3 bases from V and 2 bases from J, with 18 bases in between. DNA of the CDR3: TGTGCCATCAGTGACGACACATCTAAGGGGCTCACAGATACGCAGTATTTT. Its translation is CAISDDTSKGLTDTQYF.

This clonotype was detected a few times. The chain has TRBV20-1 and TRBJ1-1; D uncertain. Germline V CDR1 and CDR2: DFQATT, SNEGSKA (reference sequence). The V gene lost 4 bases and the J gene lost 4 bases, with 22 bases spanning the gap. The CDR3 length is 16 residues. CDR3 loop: CSAIPGRQTTGTEAFF. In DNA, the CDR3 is TGCAGTGCTATCCCTGGACGACAAACTACGGGCACTGAAGCTTTCTTT.

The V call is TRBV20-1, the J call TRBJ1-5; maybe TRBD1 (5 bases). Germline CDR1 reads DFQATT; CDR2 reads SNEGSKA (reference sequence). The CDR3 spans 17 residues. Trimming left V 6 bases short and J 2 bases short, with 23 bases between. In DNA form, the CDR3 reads TGCAGTGCCATAGGGGATTCAGTAAGAATCGGCAATCAGCCCCAGCATTTT. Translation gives CSAIGDSVRIGNQPQHF.

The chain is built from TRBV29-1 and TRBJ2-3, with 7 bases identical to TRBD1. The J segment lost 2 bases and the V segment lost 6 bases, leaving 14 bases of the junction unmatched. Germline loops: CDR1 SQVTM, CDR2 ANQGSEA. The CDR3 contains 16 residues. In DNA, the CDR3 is TGCAGCGTACTCGCCTTACAGGGGCGGCCCACAGATACGCAGTATTTT. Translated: CSVLALQGRPTDTQYF.

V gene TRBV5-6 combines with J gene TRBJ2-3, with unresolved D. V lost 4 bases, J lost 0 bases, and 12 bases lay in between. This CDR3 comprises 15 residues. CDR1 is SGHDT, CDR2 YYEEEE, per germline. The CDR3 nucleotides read TGTGCCAGCAGCCCGGACCTTACTAGCACAGATACGCAGTATTTT. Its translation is CASSPDLTSTDTQYF.

The CDR3 loop reads CASSHWTSPTPGELFF. CDR3 bases: TGCGCCAGCAGCCATTGGACTAGCCCCACTCCTGGGGAGCTGTTTTTT. The genes are TRBV4-1 and TRBJ2-2; 8 bases are shared with TRBD2. Germline V lookup: CDR1 MGHRA, CDR2 YSYEKL. The CDR3 consists of 16 residues. Unmatched junction bases numbered 11, after V lost 3 bases and J lost 8 bases.

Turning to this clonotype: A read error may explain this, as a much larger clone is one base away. The CDR3 region has the DNA TGTACCAGCAGCGTGAGGGGGAACACTGAAGCTTTCTTT. It codes for CTSSVRGNTEAFF. V usage is TRBV12-3 or TRBV12-4 and J usage is TRBJ1-1; weak D call: TRBD1 (5 bases). This CDR3 is built from 13 residues.

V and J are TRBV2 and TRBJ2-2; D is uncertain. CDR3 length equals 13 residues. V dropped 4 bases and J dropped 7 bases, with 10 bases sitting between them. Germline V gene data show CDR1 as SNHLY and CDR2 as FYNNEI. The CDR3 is CASSGVMGGELFF. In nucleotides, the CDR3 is TGTGCCAGCAGTGGGGTGATGGGCGGGGAGCTGTTTTTT.

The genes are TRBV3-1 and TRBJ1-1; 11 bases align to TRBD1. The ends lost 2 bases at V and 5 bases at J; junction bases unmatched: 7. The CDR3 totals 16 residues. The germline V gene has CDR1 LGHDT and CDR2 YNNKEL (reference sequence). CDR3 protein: CASSQTPGQGVTEAFF. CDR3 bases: TGTGCCAGCAGCCAAACACCGGGACAGGGGGTGACTGAAGCTTTCTTT.

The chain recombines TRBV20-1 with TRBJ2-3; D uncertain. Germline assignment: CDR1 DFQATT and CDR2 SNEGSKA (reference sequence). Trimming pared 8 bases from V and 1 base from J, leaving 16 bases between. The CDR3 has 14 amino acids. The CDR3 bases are TGCAGTCCTGACCCCCCAGGCGGCACAGATACGCAGTATTTT. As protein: CSPDPPGGTDTQYF.

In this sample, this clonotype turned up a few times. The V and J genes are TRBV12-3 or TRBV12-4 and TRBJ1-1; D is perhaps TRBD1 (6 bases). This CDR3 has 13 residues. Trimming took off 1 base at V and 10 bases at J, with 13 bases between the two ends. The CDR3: CASSLEGTGSAFF. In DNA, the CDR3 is TGTGCCAGCAGTTTAGAGGGCACAGGGTCAGCTTTCTTT.

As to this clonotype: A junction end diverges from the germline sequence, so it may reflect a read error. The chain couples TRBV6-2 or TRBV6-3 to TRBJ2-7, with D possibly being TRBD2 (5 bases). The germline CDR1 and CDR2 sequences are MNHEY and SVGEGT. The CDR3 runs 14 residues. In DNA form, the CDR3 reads TGTACCAGCAGCCGGACTCAGAGAGTATACGAGCAGTACTTC. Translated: CTSSRTQRVYEQYF.

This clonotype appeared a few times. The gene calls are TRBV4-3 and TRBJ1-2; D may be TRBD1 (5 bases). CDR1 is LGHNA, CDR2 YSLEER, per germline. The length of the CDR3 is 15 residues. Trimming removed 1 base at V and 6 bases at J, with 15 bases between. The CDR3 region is CASSQVLRVMNGYTF. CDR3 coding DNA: TGCGCCAGCAGCCAAGTGCTCAGGGTGATGAATGGCTACACCTTC.

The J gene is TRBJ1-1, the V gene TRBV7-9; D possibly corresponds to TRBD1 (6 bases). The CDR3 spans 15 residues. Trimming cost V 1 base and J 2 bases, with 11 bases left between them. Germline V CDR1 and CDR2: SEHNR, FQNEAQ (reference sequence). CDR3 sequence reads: CASSLGWGANTEAFF. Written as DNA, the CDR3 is TGTGCCAGCAGCTTAGGTTGGGGGGCAAACACTGAAGCTTTCTTT.

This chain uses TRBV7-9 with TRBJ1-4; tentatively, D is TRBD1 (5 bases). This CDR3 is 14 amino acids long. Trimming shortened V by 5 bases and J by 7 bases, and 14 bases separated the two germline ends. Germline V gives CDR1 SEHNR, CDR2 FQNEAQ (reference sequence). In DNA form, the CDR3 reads TGTGCCAGCAGCCCTGGGGGTGGTATTGAAAAACTGTTTTTT. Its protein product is CASSPGGGIEKLFF.

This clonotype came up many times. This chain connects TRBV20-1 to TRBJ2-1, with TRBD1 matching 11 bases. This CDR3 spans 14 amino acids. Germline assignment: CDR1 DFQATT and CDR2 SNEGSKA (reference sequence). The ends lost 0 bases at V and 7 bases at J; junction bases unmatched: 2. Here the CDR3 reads CSAREGQGVNEQFF. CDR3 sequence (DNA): TGCAGTGCTAGAGAGGGACAGGGGGTGAATGAGCAGTTCTTC.